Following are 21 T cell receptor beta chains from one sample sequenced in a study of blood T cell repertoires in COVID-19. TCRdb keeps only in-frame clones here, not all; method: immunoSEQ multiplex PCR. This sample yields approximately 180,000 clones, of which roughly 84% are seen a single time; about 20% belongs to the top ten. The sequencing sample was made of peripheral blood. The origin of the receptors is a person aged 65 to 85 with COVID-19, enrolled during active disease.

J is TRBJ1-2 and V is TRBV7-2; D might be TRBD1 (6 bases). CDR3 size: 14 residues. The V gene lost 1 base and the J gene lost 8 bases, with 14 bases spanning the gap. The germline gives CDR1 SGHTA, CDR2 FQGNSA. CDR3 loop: CASSLDGGPRGYTF. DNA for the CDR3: TGTGCCAGCAGCTTAGACGGGGGGCCGCGGGGCTACACCTTC.

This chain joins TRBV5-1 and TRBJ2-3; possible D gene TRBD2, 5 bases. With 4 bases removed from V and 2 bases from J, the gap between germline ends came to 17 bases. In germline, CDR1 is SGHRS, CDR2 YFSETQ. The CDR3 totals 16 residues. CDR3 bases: TGCGCCAGCAGCCAGTTAGAGGGTACCTTCACAGATACGCAGTATTTT. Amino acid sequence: CASSQLEGTFTDTQYF.

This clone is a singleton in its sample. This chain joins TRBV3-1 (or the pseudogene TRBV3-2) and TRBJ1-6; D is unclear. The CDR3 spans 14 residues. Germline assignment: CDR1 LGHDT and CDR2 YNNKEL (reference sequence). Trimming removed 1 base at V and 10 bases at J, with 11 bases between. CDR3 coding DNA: TGTGCCAGCAGCCAAGTAGAGGGCTCATCACCCCTCCACTTT. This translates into CASSQVEGSSPLHF.

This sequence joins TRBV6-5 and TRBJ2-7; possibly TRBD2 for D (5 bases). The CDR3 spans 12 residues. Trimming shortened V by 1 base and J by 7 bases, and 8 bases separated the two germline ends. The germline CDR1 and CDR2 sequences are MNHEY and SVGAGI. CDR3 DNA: TGTGCCAGCAGTTACTTAAGAGGGGAGCAGTACTTC. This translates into CASSYLRGEQYF.

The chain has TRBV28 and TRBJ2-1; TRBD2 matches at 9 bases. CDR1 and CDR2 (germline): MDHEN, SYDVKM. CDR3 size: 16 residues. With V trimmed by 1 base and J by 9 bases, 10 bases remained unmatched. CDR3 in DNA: TGTGCCAGCAGTTTATCCCGCGGGAGGGCCGGTGGTGAGCAGTTCTTC. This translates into CASSLSRGRAGGEQFF.

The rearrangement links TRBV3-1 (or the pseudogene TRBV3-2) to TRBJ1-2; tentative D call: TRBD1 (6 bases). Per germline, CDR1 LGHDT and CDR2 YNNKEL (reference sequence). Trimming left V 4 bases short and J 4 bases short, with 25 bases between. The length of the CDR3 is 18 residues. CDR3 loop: CASSRYHPRGKDLYGYTF. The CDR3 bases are TGTGCCAGCAGCCGGTATCACCCCAGGGGCAAGGATCTCTATGGCTACACCTTC.

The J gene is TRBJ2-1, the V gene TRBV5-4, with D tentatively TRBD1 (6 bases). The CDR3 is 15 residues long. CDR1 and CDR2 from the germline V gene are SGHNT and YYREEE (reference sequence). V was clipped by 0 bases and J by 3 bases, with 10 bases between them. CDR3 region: CASSLGGQSYNEQFF. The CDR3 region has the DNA TGTGCCAGCAGCTTGGGGGGGCAAAGCTACAATGAGCAGTTCTTC.

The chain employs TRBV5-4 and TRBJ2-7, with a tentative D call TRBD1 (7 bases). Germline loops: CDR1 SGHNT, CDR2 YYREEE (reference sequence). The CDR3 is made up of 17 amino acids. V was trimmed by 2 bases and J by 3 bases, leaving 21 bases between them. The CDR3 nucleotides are TGTGCCAGCAGCTTTGGGGGGACAGAGACGACCGTCTACGAGCAGTACTTC. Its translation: CASSFGGTETTVYEQYF.

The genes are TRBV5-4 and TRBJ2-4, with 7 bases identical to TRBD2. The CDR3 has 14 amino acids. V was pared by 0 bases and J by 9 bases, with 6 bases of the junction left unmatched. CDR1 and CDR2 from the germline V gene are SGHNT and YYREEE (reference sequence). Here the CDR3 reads CASSLDGRWGIQYF. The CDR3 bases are TGTGCCAGCAGCTTGGACGGGAGGTGGGGCATTCAGTACTTC.

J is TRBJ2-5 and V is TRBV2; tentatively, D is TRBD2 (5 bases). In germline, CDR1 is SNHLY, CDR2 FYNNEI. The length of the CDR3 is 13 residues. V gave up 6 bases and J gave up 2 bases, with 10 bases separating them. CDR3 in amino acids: CASRSSLQETQYF. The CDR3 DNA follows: TGTGCCAGCAGGTCTAGCTTACAAGAGACCCAGTACTTC.

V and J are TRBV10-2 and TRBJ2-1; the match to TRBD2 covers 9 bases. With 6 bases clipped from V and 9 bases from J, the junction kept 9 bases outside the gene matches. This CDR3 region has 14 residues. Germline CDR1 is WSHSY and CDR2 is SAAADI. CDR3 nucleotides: TGCGCCAGCAGGACCTTGACTAGCGGTAGTGAGCAGTTCTTC. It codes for CASRTLTSGSEQFF.

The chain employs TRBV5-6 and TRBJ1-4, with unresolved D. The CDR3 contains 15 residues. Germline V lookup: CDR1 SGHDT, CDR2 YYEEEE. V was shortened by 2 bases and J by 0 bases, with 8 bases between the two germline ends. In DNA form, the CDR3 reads TGTGCCAGCAGCTTCTGGGGAGCAACTAATGAAAAACTGTTTTTT. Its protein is CASSFWGATNEKLFF.

The CDR3 bases are TGTGCCAGCAGCAATAACCGGCTCGGGGCGGGAGGCGGGGAGCTGTTTTTT. It yields the protein CASSNNRLGAGGGELFF. The genes are TRBV7-7 and TRBJ2-2; 8 bases are shared with TRBD2. The CDR3 sequence is 17 residues long. With 5 bases clipped from V and 7 bases from J, the junction kept 15 bases outside the gene matches. Germline V gives CDR1 SSHAT, CDR2 FNYEAQ (reference sequence).

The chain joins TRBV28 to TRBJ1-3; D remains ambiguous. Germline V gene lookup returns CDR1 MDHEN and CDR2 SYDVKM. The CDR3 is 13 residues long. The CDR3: CASLEGFGNTIYF. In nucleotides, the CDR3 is TGTGCTAGCTTGGAGGGATTTGGAAACACCATATATTTT.

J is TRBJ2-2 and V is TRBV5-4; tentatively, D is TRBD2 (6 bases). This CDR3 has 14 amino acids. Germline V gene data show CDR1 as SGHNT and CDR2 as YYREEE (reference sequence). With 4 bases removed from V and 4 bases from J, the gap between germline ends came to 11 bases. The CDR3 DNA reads TGTGCCAGCAGCCGGGAGTGGGTCACCGGGGAGCTGTTTTTT. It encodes CASSREWVTGELFF. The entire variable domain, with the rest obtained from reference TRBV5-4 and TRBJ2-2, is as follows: ETGVTQSPTHLIKTRGQQVTLRCSSQSGHNTVSWYQQALGQGPQFIFQYYREEENGRGNFPPRFSGLQFPNYSSELNVNALELDDSALYLCASSREWVTGELFFGEGSRLTVL.

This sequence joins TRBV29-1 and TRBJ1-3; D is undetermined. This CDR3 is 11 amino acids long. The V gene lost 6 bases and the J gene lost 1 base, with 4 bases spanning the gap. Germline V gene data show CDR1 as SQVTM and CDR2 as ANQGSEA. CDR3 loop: CSVRSGNTIYF. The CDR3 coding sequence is TGCAGCGTGCGTTCTGGAAACACCATATATTTT.

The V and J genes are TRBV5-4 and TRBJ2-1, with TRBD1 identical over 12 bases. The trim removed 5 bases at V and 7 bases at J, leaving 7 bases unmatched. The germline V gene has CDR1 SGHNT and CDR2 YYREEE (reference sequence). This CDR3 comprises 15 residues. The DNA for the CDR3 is TGTGCCAGCAGGGGACAGGGGGCGCAAATGAATGAGCAGTTCTTC. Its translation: CASRGQGAQMNEQFF.

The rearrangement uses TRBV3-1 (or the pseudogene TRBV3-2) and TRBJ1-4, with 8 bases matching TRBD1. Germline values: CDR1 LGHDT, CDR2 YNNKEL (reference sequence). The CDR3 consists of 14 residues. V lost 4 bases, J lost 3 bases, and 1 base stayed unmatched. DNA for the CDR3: TGTGCCAGCAGCCCGGGACAGGCTAATGAAAAACTGTTTTTT. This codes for CASSPGQANEKLFF.

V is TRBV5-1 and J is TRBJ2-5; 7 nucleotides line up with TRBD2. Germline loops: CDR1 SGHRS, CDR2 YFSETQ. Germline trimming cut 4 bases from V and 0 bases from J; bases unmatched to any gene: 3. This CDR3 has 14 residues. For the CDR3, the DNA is TGCGCCAGCAGCCGGGGACTAAACCAAGAGACCCAGTACTTC. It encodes CASSRGLNQETQYF.

The CDR3 loop is CASSQLAVQETQYF. The CDR3 nucleotides read TGTGCCAGCAGTCAACTAGCGGTACAAGAGACCCAGTACTTC. The chain carries TRBV6-5 and TRBJ2-5, with TRBD2 matching 8 bases. The J segment lost 2 bases and the V segment lost 5 bases, leaving 4 bases of the junction unmatched. Per the germline V gene, CDR1 is MNHEY and CDR2 is SVGAGI. The CDR3 runs 14 residues.

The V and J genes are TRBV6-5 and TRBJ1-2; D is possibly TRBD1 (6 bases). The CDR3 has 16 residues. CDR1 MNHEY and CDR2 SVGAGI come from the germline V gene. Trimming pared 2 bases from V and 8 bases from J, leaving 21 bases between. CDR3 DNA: TGTGCCAGCAGTTACCGCTTCGTGGCAGGGGAATGGGGCTACACCTTC. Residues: CASSYRFVAGEWGYTF.